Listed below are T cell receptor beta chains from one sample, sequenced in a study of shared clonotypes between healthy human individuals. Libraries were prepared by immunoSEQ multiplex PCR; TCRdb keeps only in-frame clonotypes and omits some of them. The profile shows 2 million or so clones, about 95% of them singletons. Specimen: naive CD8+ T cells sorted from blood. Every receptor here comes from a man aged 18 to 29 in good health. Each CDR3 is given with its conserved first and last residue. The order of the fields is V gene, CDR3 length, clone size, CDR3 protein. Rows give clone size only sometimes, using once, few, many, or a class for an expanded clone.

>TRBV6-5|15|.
CASSYWSADSGELFF
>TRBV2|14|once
CASRTGPLGNEQFF
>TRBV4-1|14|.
CASSQVSGDQPQHF
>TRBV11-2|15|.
CASSLGWDRVNTIYF
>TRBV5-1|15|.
CASAQEGGYSNEQFF
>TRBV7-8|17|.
CASSSLGRADYDGGYTF
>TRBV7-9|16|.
CASSPPDRGITDTQYF
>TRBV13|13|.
CASGTGHSYEQYF
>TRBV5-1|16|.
CASRMAGTSGFNEQFF
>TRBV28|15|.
CASSQGMEAYNEQFF
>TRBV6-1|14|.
CASPPGDESDTQYF
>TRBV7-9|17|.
CASSPREQGASYNEQFF
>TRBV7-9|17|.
CASSPRGRTQGYNEQFF
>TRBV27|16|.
CASSLVTSLSVDEQYF
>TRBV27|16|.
CASSLWASGMSDEQYF
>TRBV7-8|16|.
CASSLLSGRAPDTQYF
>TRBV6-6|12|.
CASSYSEETQYF
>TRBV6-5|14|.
CASNADWLGETQYF
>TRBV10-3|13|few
CAIKGSGNTEAFF
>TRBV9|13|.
CASSVGGVETQYF
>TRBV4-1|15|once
CASSRAAEGEETQYF
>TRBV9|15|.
CASSVANANSYEQYF
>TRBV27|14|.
CASGQGALSTEQFF
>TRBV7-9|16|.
CASSLGPLGSNEKLFF
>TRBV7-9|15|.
CASSPRQSEGSPLHF
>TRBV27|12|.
CASSFHGVEQYF
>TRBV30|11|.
CAWGPAGELFF
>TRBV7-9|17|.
CASSLGGTGGPNYGYTF
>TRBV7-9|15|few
CASSFFSGYNSPLHF
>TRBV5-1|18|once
CASSPGLAGGPLTDTQYF
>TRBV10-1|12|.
CASSEGGGELFF
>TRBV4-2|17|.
CASSQERQGAYYNEQFF
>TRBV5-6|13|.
CARQNRDLSPLHF
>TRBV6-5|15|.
CASSYSIIMNTEAFF
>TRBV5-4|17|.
CASSHEGQGSSSYEQYF
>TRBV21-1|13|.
CAGRGGGANVLTF
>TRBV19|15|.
CASSLTSGSLETQYF
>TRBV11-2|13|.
CASSLWGSTEAFF
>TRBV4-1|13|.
CASSQGPAQPQHF
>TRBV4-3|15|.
CASSQRTGGSYEQYF
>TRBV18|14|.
CASSPGESKNIQYF
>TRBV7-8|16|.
CASSSGLAGSKNIQYF
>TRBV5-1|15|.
CASSVGQARNTEAFF
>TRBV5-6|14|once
CASSLIGTHYEQYF
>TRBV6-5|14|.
CASSTPRGSDTQYF
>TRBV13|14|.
CASSLVSPQETQYF
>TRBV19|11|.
CASSAGLEQFF
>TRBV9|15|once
CASSAGDSGSYEQYF
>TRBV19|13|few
CASSTAGASEAFF
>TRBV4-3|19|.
CASSQAQGVLIATNEKLFF
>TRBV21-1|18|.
CASSEPSSRDVRTYEQYF
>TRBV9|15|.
CASSVYRDLNTEAFF
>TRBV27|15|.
CASSPFGTSNDEQFF
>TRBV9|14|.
CASSVQGAQETQYF
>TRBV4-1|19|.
CASSQEPPGAEGRQETQYF
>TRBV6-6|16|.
CASSQGQVSYQETQYF
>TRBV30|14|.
CASDRTGNTGELFF